Listed below are T cell receptor beta chains from one sample, sequenced in a study of spatial heterogeneity in lung cancer. MiXCR, applied by TCRdb to the 5' RACE reads, yields one record per CDR3 protein. The sample consists of more than 10,000 distinct CDR3 sequences, around 15% of them appearing once. Sequencing used PBMCs, obtained at surgery. These receptors originate from a male donor with early-stage non-small cell lung cancer. The conserved cysteine and the conserved F or W are not part of the CDR3 here.

cdr3_aa cdr3_length j_call v_call
ASSFGTGSEKLF 12 TRBJ1-4 TRBV5-1
ASSVEYRGTQY 11 TRBJ2-5 TRBV9
ASSPLMGVYGYT 12 TRBJ1-2 TRBV7-9
AWSGGGTSGVDTQY 14 TRBJ2-3 TRBV30
ASSFYLGKNSPLH 13 TRBJ1-6 TRBV27
ASSYTTGGRDTQY 13 TRBJ2-3 TRBV7-6
ASSLYGELLNTEAF 14 TRBJ1-1 TRBV28
ASGGRRTDTQY 11 TRBJ2-3 TRBV2
ASSLGGGSQY 10 TRBJ2-5 TRBV7-2
ASSPYPGGNQPQH 13 TRBJ1-5 TRBV7-2
ASSLVSTEAF 10 TRBJ1-1 TRBV7-2
ASSQLGSEYEQY 12 TRBJ2-7 TRBV3-1
ASSFGGINEKLF 12 TRBJ1-4 TRBV28
ASSQEGRRF 9 TRBJ1-1 TRBV4-1
ASSKTTGELF 10 TRBJ2-2 TRBV28
ASSQYRGGRNTDTQY 15 TRBJ2-3 TRBV4-3
ASVQEHSFMNTEAF 14 TRBJ1-1 TRBV4-2
ASSQGISYEQY 11 TRBJ2-7 TRBV4-3
SEGHSNQPQH 10 TRBJ1-5 TRBV29-1
ASSPGTPTGELF 12 TRBJ2-2 TRBV4-2
SARVGRDYGYT 11 TRBJ1-2 TRBV20-1
ATTLPDPWPYNEQF 14 TRBJ2-1 TRBV7-9
SVEDGRGGLYEQY 13 TRBJ2-7 TRBV29-1
ASSLPQGRGDEQF 13 TRBJ2-1 TRBV5-6
SARDQGTQETQY 12 TRBJ2-5 TRBV20-1
ASTVRTAMNTEAF 13 TRBJ1-1 TRBV4-1
SASLDPSYEQY 11 TRBJ2-7 TRBV20-1
ASSLTYNEQF 10 TRBJ2-1 TRBV28
ASRLDVETQY 10 TRBJ2-5 TRBV6-2/TRBV6-3
ASSLAGGTYEQY 12 TRBJ2-7 TRBV27
ASSSDSHRDQPQH 13 TRBJ1-5 TRBV7-9
ASSQGWSGRHNSPLH 15 TRBJ1-6 TRBV3-1
ASSLVSSTDTQY 12 TRBJ2-3 TRBV7-9
ASSRGGGTDTQY 12 TRBJ2-3 TRBV3-1
ASSGRGLTGNTIY 13 TRBJ1-3 TRBV9
ATSDFKGADYNEQF 14 TRBJ2-1 TRBV24-1
ASSSPVAGNQETQY 14 TRBJ2-5 TRBV11-2
SVTGFLWNSPLH 12 TRBJ1-6 TRBV20-1
ASSVTGANYEQY 12 TRBJ2-7 TRBV28
AISEGTSGTDTQY 13 TRBJ2-3 TRBV10-3
SVEDLRGQGRDQY 13 TRBJ2-5 TRBV29-1
ASSYGRVKY 9 TRBJ2-3 TRBV6-2/TRBV6-3